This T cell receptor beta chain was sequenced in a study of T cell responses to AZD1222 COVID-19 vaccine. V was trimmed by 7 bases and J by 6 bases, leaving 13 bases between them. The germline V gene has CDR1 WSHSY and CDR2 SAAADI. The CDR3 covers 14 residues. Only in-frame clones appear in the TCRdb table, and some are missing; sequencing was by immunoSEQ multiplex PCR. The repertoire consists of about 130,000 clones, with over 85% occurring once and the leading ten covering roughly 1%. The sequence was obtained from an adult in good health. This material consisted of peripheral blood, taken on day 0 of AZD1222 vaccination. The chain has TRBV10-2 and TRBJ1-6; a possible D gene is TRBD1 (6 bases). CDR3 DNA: TGCGCCAGCAAGGGGGAATCCGGTAATTCACCCCTCCACTTT. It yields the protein CASKGESGNSPLHF.